The rows below give T cell receptor beta chains drawn from one sample of a study of cytomegalovirus exposure and HLA in healthy donors. Method: immunoSEQ multiplex PCR; TCRdb's copy keeps in-frame clones and lacks some. The sample comprises under 150,000 clones, about 61% of which are singletons, and around 2.5% rests with the top ten. The sample comprised PBMCs. Receptors originate from a woman in her 40s in good health and CMV-seronegative. The CDR3 runs from the conserved cysteine through the conserved F or W. The order of the fields is CDR3 DNA, CDR3 protein, D gene, V gene, clone size, J gene. D genes are given only for firm matches. Clone sizes are given selectively: once, few, many, or a class where the clone is expanded.

TGTGCCAGCAGCTCCTTAGACAGACCCTCTGGAAACACCATATATTTT,CASSSLDRPSGNTIYF,NA,TRBV7-9,NA,TRBJ1-3
TGTGCCACCAGCAGAGATGAAAGCTATGAGCAGTTCTTC,CATSRDESYEQFF,NA,TRBV15,few,TRBJ2-1
TGTGCCAGCAGCTTCGGTGCAGGCTCCTACGAGCAGTACTTC,CASSFGAGSYEQYF,NA,TRBV7-9,NA,TRBJ2-7
TGTGCCAGCAGTGACACCAGGGGTCGGGACACCGGGGAGCTGTTTTTT,CASSDTRGRDTGELFF,NA,TRBV25-1,NA,TRBJ2-2
TGTGCCAGTATAGGAGTGGGGGCAGTCACTGAAGCTTTCTTT,CASIGVGAVTEAFF,NA,TRBV19,NA,TRBJ1-1
TGCAGCGCGGGGAACACAGATACGCAGTATTTT,CSAGNTDTQYF,NA,TRBV29-1,NA,TRBJ2-3
TGTGCCAGTAGTAGAGGATCGAACACTGAAGCTTTCTTT,CASSRGSNTEAFF,NA,TRBV19,NA,TRBJ1-1
TGTGCCAGCAGCTCCGCCAGCGGGGGCAGCTACGAGCAGTACTTC,CASSSASGGSYEQYF,TRBD2,TRBV7-2,NA,TRBJ2-7
TGTGCCAGCAGCCAAGAGCAGGACAGGCACAATCAGCCCCAGCATTTT,CASSQEQDRHNQPQHF,TRBD1,TRBV4-2,NA,TRBJ1-5
TGTGCCAGCAGCTTAGGGACAGGCTGGCGTGACGAGCAGTACTTC,CASSLGTGWRDEQYF,TRBD1,TRBV7-9,few,TRBJ2-7
TGTGCCAGCAGTAACAGGGGGGATAATGAAAAACTGTTTTTT,CASSNRGDNEKLFF,TRBD1,TRBV13,NA,TRBJ1-4
TGCAGCGTTACAGGGATTAGTGGTGGCTACACCTTC,CSVTGISGGYTF,NA,TRBV29-1,few,TRBJ1-2
TGTGCCAGCAGTCCTGGGGGAGGGGGCGAGCAGTACTTC,CASSPGGGGEQYF,NA,TRBV6-5,NA,TRBJ2-7
TGCGCCAGCAGCCAAGATTCGACAGGCTCCACGTATAGCAATCAGCCCCAGCATTTT,CASSQDSTGSTYSNQPQHF,NA,TRBV4-1,NA,TRBJ1-5
TGCGCCAGCAGGGGCAGGGGCGGGGAGCTGTTTTTT,CASRGRGGELFF,NA,TRBV4-1,NA,TRBJ2-2
TGTGCCAGCAGTTTCCGGCGGGGCACTGAAGCTTTCTTT,CASSFRRGTEAFF,NA,TRBV28,NA,TRBJ1-1
TGTGCCAGCAGCTTACTCCTCACAGATACGCAGTATTTT,CASSLLLTDTQYF,NA,TRBV13,few,TRBJ2-3
TGTGCCATCAGTGATACGGATATCGGAGGGCTGTTTTTT,CAISDTDIGGLFF,NA,TRBV10-3,NA,TRBJ2-2
TGCGCCAGCAGCCAAGATAGGACTAGCGGATTTACTAGCACAGATACGCAGTATTTT,CASSQDRTSGFTSTDTQYF,TRBD2,TRBV4-1,NA,TRBJ2-3
TGTGCCAGCAACGACAGGGGGACTGGCTATGGCTACACCTTC,CASNDRGTGYGYTF,TRBD1,TRBV6-5,NA,TRBJ1-2
TGCGCCAGCAGCCGACAGGGCTTGGAGGTTGGGACCCAGTACTTC,CASSRQGLEVGTQYF,TRBD1,TRBV4-1,NA,TRBJ2-5
TGTGCCAGCAGTATTAATTCCGGGACAGTACAAGAGACCCAGTACTTC,CASSINSGTVQETQYF,TRBD1,TRBV9,NA,TRBJ2-5
TGTGCCAGCAGTTTATCTTGGCAGGAATACTCCTACGAGCAGTACTTC,CASSLSWQEYSYEQYF,NA,TRBV27,NA,TRBJ2-7
TGTGCCAGTAAGGAGAACAGGGCGACTGAAGCTTTCTTT,CASKENRATEAFF,NA,TRBV19,once,TRBJ1-1
TGTGCCAGCAGTAGGGGGACAGGGAACATTCAGCCCCAGCATTTT,CASSRGTGNIQPQHF,TRBD1,TRBV6-1,NA,TRBJ1-5
TGTGCCAGCAGTGATATCAGGGCATCTAATGAAAAACTGTTTTTT,CASSDIRASNEKLFF,NA,TRBV6-1,NA,TRBJ1-4
TGTGCCAGCAGTTACATGGGGCTATACCAAGAGACCCAGTACTTC,CASSYMGLYQETQYF,NA,TRBV6-5,few,TRBJ2-5
TGCGCCAGCAGCCAAGGGGAGGGAAGGACCGCTGAAGCTTTCTTT,CASSQGEGRTAEAFF,NA,TRBV4-1,NA,TRBJ1-1
TGTGCCAGCAGTGAAGCCCCGGGACAGGGGTATGGCTACACCTTC,CASSEAPGQGYGYTF,TRBD1,TRBV6-1,NA,TRBJ1-2
TGTGCCAGCAGCGGACAGGGACAGGGGGAAGGCTACACCTTC,CASSGQGQGEGYTF,TRBD1,TRBV9,NA,TRBJ1-2
TGTGCCAGCACCTTAAGGGGGGGTGACCAAGAGACCCAGTACTTC,CASTLRGGDQETQYF,NA,TRBV9,NA,TRBJ2-5
TGTGCCAGCAGTGGGGTACAGGGGTTGAGCAATCAGCCCCAGCATTTT,CASSGVQGLSNQPQHF,TRBD1,TRBV2,few,TRBJ1-5
TGCGCCAGCAGCCAAGACCCAGGGCCCTACAATGAGCAGTTCTTC,CASSQDPGPYNEQFF,NA,TRBV4-3,NA,TRBJ2-1
TGTGCCAGCAGCCGCGATTACGGACAGCACTACGAGCAGTACTTC,CASSRDYGQHYEQYF,NA,TRBV6-5,NA,TRBJ2-7
TGTGCCAGCAGCTTAGCGTCCGGGGTTGATGGCTACACCTTC,CASSLASGVDGYTF,NA,TRBV7-9,NA,TRBJ1-2
TGTGCCAGCAGCCGCGTCCAATCGCGAGAGACCCAGTACTTC,CASSRVQSRETQYF,NA,TRBV7-8,few,TRBJ2-5
TGCAGCGTTGCAAAGGGGGCGGGTCAGCCCCAGCATTTT,CSVAKGAGQPQHF,TRBD1,TRBV29-1,NA,TRBJ1-5
TGTGCCAGCAGCGACTGGGAGGGTCGAGACTATGGCTACACCTTC,CASSDWEGRDYGYTF,NA,TRBV5-6,NA,TRBJ1-2
TGCGCCAGCAGCTTGGTTCCAGGGGCCCCGTACGAGCAGTACTTC,CASSLVPGAPYEQYF,NA,TRBV5-1,NA,TRBJ2-7
TGTGCCAGCTCACGAGGACAGGATAGCAATCAGCCCCAGCATTTT,CASSRGQDSNQPQHF,TRBD1,TRBV18,NA,TRBJ1-5
TGTGCCAGCAGCGGGGGGGGCACAGATACGCAGTATTTT,CASSGGGTDTQYF,TRBD2,TRBV2,NA,TRBJ2-3